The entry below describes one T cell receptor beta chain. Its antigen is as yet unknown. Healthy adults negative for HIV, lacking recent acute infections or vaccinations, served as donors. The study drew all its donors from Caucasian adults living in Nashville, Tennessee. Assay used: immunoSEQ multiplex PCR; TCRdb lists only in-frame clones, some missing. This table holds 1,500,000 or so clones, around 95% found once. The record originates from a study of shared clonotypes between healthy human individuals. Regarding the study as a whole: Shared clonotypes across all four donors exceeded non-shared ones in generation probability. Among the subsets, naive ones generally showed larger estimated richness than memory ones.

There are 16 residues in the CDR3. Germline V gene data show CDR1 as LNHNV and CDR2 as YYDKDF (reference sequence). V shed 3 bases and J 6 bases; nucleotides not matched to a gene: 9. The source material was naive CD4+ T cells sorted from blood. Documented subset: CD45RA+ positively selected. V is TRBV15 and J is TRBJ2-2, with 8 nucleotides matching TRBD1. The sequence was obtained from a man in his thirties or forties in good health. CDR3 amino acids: CATSRMGDRLAGELFF. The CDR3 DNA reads TGTGCCACCAGCAGGATGGGGGACAGGTTGGCCGGGGAGCTGTTTTTT.